Reported below is one T cell receptor beta chain. As yet, its antigen is unknown. These data are taken from a study of identical twins. Study outcomes and limitations: Twin pairs' shared out-of-frame alpha sequences were enriched in low generation probability. The study reached conclusions through statistical analysis that was cross-sectional, not following the same donors. The abundant beta clonotypes from cord blood had fewer insertions, and memory repertoires had none of this.

Template switching introduced a universal primer site, and the cDNA bore unique molecular identifiers. TCRdb called the 5' RACE reads again in MiXCR, with one record for every CDR3 protein. Of approximately 1.8 million distinct CDR3 sequences in the sample, around a third were seen once. The CDR3 is 13 residues long. The germline gives CDR1 ENHRY, CDR2 SYGVKD. Trimming at V came to 8 bases and at J to 3 bases, leaving 4 bases not matched to a gene. This receptor was taken from a newborn girl in good health. The specimen was cord blood. The chain employs TRBV10-3 and TRBJ2-3; 8 positions match TRBD2. The CDR3 sequence is CAIGGGRTDTQYF. The CDR3 DNA reads TGTGCCATCGGGGGCGGGAGGACAGATACGCAGTATTTT.